Detailed here is one T cell receptor beta chain. Trimming took off 6 bases at V and 1 base at J, with 18 bases between the two ends. Per germline, CDR1 WSHSY and CDR2 SAAADI. This CDR3 spans 17 amino acids. The record originates from a study of cytomegalovirus exposure and HLA in healthy donors. PCR involved 60 Vbeta and 13 Jbeta primers. The method was immunoSEQ multiplex PCR; TCRdb's version includes in-frame clones alone and lacks a portion of them. This listing includes about 110,000 clones. Sequencing was done on a sample of PBMCs. The rearrangement links TRBV10-2 to TRBJ2-2, with TRBD2 as a possible D gene (6 bases). This TCR came from a middle-aged man in good health and CMV-seropositive. The CDR3 DNA follows: TGCGCCAGCAGGGGGGGTTGGGGCGGATGGAACACCGGGGAGCTGTTTTTT. Residues: CASRGGWGGWNTGELFF.